These 25 T cell receptor beta chains were all obtained from the same sample, sequenced in a study of beta chain features in type 1 diabetes. Reverse transcribing all isolated RNA meant expressed TCRB transcripts were sequenced. The method was immunoSEQ multiplex PCR; TCRdb's version includes in-frame clones alone and lacks a portion of them. The table has hundreds of thousands of clones, 8% seen once; the top ten hold around 0.44%. Input material: central memory CD4+ T cells from blood. These receptor sequences come from a woman aged 18-29 years in good health.

This clone has more than one count but fewer than ten. The chain uses TRBV7-6 and TRBJ1-5, with TRBD1 matching 10 bases. Germline V gene data show CDR1 as SGHVS and CDR2 as FNYEAQ. The ends lost 5 bases at V and 6 bases at J; junction bases unmatched: 13. This CDR3 spans 17 amino acids. This chain's CDR3 is CASSLMGTGVQGQPQHF. In DNA form, the CDR3 reads TGTGCCAGCAGCCTTATGGGGACAGGGGTGCAGGGTCAGCCCCAGCATTTT. The variable domain in full, completed from reference TRBV7-6 and TRBJ1-5, reads GAGVSQSPRYKVTKRGQDVALRCDPISGHVSLYWYRQALGQGPEFLTYFNYEAQQDKSGLPNDRFSAERPEGSISTLTIQRTEQRDSAMYRCASSLMGTGVQGQPQHFGDGTRLSIL.

Many counts were recorded for this clone. This chain links TRBV4-2 with TRBJ2-6; D gene unclear. This CDR3 has 15 residues. V dropped 1 base and J dropped 0 bases, with 4 bases sitting between them. From germline, CDR1 is LGHNA and CDR2 YNFKEQ. CDR3 sequence: CASSQVTSGANVLTF. CDR3 DNA: TGTGCCAGCAGCCAAGTGACCTCTGGGGCCAACGTCCTGACTTTC.

The rearrangement uses TRBV5-4 and TRBJ2-1, with 9 positions matching TRBD2. Unmatched junction bases numbered 5, after V lost 4 bases and J lost 9 bases. The CDR3 loop spans 13 amino acids. Germline V gene data show CDR1 as SGHNT and CDR2 as YYREEE (reference sequence). Here the CDR3 reads CASSAGGAGEQFF. CDR3 in DNA: TGTGCCAGCAGCGCGGGAGGGGCCGGTGAGCAGTTCTTC.

In this sample, this clone turned up a few times. V is TRBV29-1 and J is TRBJ2-7; D gene unclear. Trimming removed 6 bases from V and 3 bases from J, with 18 bases in between. The germline V gene has CDR1 SQVTM and CDR2 ANQGSEA. The CDR3 spans 14 residues. CDR3 nucleotides: TGCAGCGTCCGGGCCGGGTTCCCCTACTACGAGCAGTACTTC. This gives the protein CSVRAGFPYYEQYF.

This clone was seen ten or more times. The chain has TRBV28 and TRBJ1-3; D not certain. The ends were cut back, 5 bases at V and 0 bases at J, with 2 bases in the middle. The CDR3 has 12 amino acids. CDR1 is MDHEN, CDR2 SYDVKM, per germline. DNA for the CDR3: TGTGCCAGCAGTCGCTCTGGAAACACCATATATTTT. Protein: CASSRSGNTIYF.

A few counts support this clone. The chain combines TRBV5-1 with TRBJ2-2, with 9 bases that match TRBD1. V trimming: 5 bases; J trimming: 4 bases; junction bases outside the gene matches: 9. Per germline, CDR1 SGHRS and CDR2 YFSETQ. This CDR3 comprises 16 residues. DNA of the CDR3: TGCGCCAGCAGTCAAGGACAGGGGTCGACCACCGGGGAGCTGTTTTTT. Encoded protein: CASSQGQGSTTGELFF.

This clone was seen a handful of times. This chain links TRBV7-2 with TRBJ1-1; D is unclear. V lost 5 bases, J lost 6 bases, and 13 bases lay in between. CDR1 is SGHTA, CDR2 FQGNSA, per germline. This CDR3 spans 13 amino acids. CDR3 amino acids: CASSPNMGAEAFF. For the CDR3, the DNA is TGTGCCAGCAGCCCCAATATGGGCGCTGAAGCTTTCTTT.

This clone was counted only a few times. The J gene is TRBJ1-3, the V gene TRBV29-1; D not resolved. Trimming removed 7 bases at V and 8 bases at J, with 15 bases between. This CDR3 has 12 amino acids. The germline V gene encodes CDR1 SQVTM and CDR2 ANQGSEA. CDR3 amino acids: CSGLAGWDTIYF. The DNA for the CDR3 is TGCAGCGGTCTTGCGGGATGGGACACCATATATTTT.

This clone was counted between two and nine times. V is TRBV5-6 and J is TRBJ2-6, with D perhaps matching TRBD1 or TRBD2 (5 bases each). The CDR3 runs 17 residues. Per the germline V gene, CDR1 is SGHDT and CDR2 is YYEEEE. The ends were cut back, 0 bases at V and 0 bases at J, with 10 bases in the middle. The CDR3 DNA reads TGTGCCAGCAGCTTGGTAGGGGAGATCTCTGGGGCCAACGTCCTGACTTTC. Amino acids: CASSLVGEISGANVLTF.

This clone was picked up a small number of times. The chain has TRBV19 and TRBJ2-1, with 7 positions matching TRBD1. Losses at the gene ends were 6 bases for V and 4 bases for J; bases not matched to a gene: 6. The CDR3 spans 14 residues. Per germline, CDR1 LNHDA and CDR2 SQIVND (reference sequence). CDR3 in amino acids: CASSLGTVYNEQFF. The CDR3 bases are TGTGCCAGTAGCCTCGGGACAGTTTACAATGAGCAGTTCTTC.

The chain recombines TRBV5-4 with TRBJ1-2, with a possible D match to TRBD1 (5 bases). Germline CDR1 reads SGHNT; CDR2 reads YYREEE (reference sequence). Trimming cost V 4 bases and J 7 bases, with 17 bases left between them. This CDR3 is built from 14 residues. CDR3 loop: CASSDRQGWIGYTF. CDR3 nucleotides: TGTGCCAGCAGCGATCGCCAGGGCTGGATTGGCTACACCTTC.

This clone was recorded a few times. The J gene is TRBJ2-3, the V gene TRBV4-2; weak D call: TRBD1 (5 bases). V dropped 2 bases and J dropped 0 bases, with 12 bases sitting between them. CDR1 is LGHNA, CDR2 YNFKEQ, per germline. The length of the CDR3 is 16 residues. The CDR3 bases are TGTGCCAGCAGCCAAAGGACACATGCTAGCACAGATACGCAGTATTTT. This codes for CASSQRTHASTDTQYF.

This clone came up a few times. CDR3 DNA sequence: TGTGCCAGCAGCTTAGATCCCCGGACAGGGGATACCGGGGAGCTGTTTTTT. Its protein product is CASSLDPRTGDTGELFF. The gene calls are TRBV11-2 and TRBJ2-2, with 9 bases fitting TRBD1. Trimming cost V 0 bases and J 5 bases; bases outside gene matches: 7. Germline CDR1 reads SGHAT; CDR2 reads FQNNGV. CDR3 length: 17 residues.

The table lists this clone with a few counts. This chain uses TRBV15 with TRBJ2-5, with TRBD1 identical over 8 bases. The CDR3 runs 13 residues. The germline V gene has CDR1 LNHNV and CDR2 YYDKDF (reference sequence). V was clipped by 6 bases and J by 11 bases; unmatched bases: 11. The CDR3 loop reads CATSLDRAGEQYF. CDR3 DNA: TGTGCCACCAGTCTGGACAGGGCAGGTGAGCAGTACTTC.

This chain links TRBV4-3 with TRBJ2-1; D may match TRBD1 or TRBD2 (5 bases each). The CDR3 runs 13 residues. The V and J ends lost 1 base and 16 bases respectively, with 17 bases between them. Germline CDR1 LGHNA, CDR2 YSLEER. The CDR3 protein is CASSQGEGTPRFF. CDR3 in DNA: TGCGCCAGCAGCCAAGGCGAAGGGACCCCCCGATTCTTC.

This clone was observed a few times. V is TRBV2 and J is TRBJ1-2; D gene uncertain. The CDR3 extends over 15 amino acids. The V gene lost 0 bases and the J gene lost 4 bases, with 12 bases spanning the gap. Germline-derived CDR1 and CDR2 are SNHLY and FYNNEI. CDR3 DNA sequence: TGTGCCAGCAGTGAAGCGTGGGGAGGTAGCTATGGCTACACCTTC. It is translated as CASSEAWGGSYGYTF.

The CDR3 DNA reads TGTGCCAGCAGCTCAAGCCAGGGGAAAGAGACCCAGTACTTC. This sequence encodes CASSSSQGKETQYF. The chain recombines TRBV7-2 with TRBJ2-5; D is perhaps TRBD1 (6 bases). The CDR3 consists of 14 residues. V was pared by 4 bases and J by 3 bases, with 12 bases between. Germline V gene sequence: CDR1 SGHTA, CDR2 FQGNSA.

The chain uses TRBV18 and TRBJ2-7; 11 bases are shared with TRBD2. The J segment lost 3 bases and the V segment lost 5 bases, leaving 15 bases of the junction unmatched. In germline, CDR1 is KGHSH, CDR2 LQKENI. The CDR3 contains 18 residues. The CDR3 is CASSKMETSGTLYYEQYF. DNA of the CDR3: TGTGCCAGCTCAAAGATGGAGACTAGCGGGACCCTGTACTACGAGCAGTACTTC.

With regard to this clone: Germline is not matched at one junction end, which may reflect a read error. This rearrangement joins TRBV7-7 to TRBJ2-1; TRBD1 matches 8 bases. CDR3 length: 13 amino acids. Germline CDR1 and CDR2: SSHAT and FNYEAQ (reference sequence). The CDR3 nucleotides are TGTGCTAGCAGCCTGACAGGGGCGGATGAGCAGTTCTTC. Its translation is CASSLTGADEQFF.

The V and J genes are TRBV4-3 and TRBJ2-3; TRBD2 agrees at 8 bases. The germline CDR1 and CDR2 sequences are LGHNA and YSLEER. This CDR3 is built from 16 residues. The V and J ends lost 6 bases and 0 bases, in that order; junction bases with no gene match: 8. Written as DNA, the CDR3 is TGCGCCAGCAGACGGAACCCTAGCGGGAGCACAGATACGCAGTATTTT. Residues: CASRRNPSGSTDTQYF.

The rearrangement uses TRBV5-8 and TRBJ1-2; D is perhaps TRBD1 (5 bases). Germline values: CDR1 SGHTS, CDR2 YDEGEE. V shed 4 bases and J shed 4 bases, with 14 bases lying between them. The CDR3 length is 14 residues. The CDR3 DNA is TGTGCCAGCAGCCGGGGGAGGGGTCGCTATGGCTACACCTTC. Translating it yields CASSRGRGRYGYTF.

This clone occurred a few times. The chain has TRBV11-2 and TRBJ1-1; no firm D call. This CDR3 has 11 amino acids. Germline CDR1 SGHAT, CDR2 FQNNGV. V shed 6 bases and J shed 3 bases, with 5 bases lying between them. CDR3 region: CASRGYTEAFF. The CDR3 nucleotides are TGTGCCAGCAGAGGGTACACTGAAGCTTTCTTT.

Ten or more counts support this clone. This chain joins TRBV18 and TRBJ2-1; no firm D call. With 2 bases removed from V and 0 bases from J, the gap between germline ends came to 14 bases. Germline loops: CDR1 KGHSH, CDR2 LQKENI. This CDR3 has 17 amino acids. The CDR3 region has the DNA TGTGCCAGCTCACCAACTTCATCGGACCCCTCCTACAATGAGCAGTTCTTC. Its protein product is CASSPTSSDPSYNEQFF.

The rearrangement uses TRBV5-4 and TRBJ2-3; TRBD1 matches 9 bases. The CDR3 totals 15 residues. V gave up 4 bases and J gave up 4 bases; unmatched junction bases: 7. CDR1 SGHNT and CDR2 YYREEE come from the germline V gene (reference sequence). CDR3 DNA: TGTGCCAGCAGCCCCTGGACAGGGGCGGCAGATACGCAGTATTTT. Its protein is CASSPWTGAADTQYF.

V usage is TRBV5-1 and J usage is TRBJ2-7; D is possibly TRBD1 (6 bases). The CDR3 extends over 14 amino acids. Germline CDR1 reads SGHRS; CDR2 reads YFSETQ. V was shortened by 4 bases and J by 6 bases, with 17 bases between the two germline ends. The CDR3 spells CASSLGQPRGEQYF. For the CDR3, the DNA is TGCGCCAGCAGCCTTGGACAGCCGCGCGGCGAGCAGTACTTC.